This paragraph reports one T cell receptor beta chain. This CDR3 has 14 amino acids. The J segment lost 3 bases and the V segment lost 4 bases, leaving 5 bases of the junction unmatched. In germline, CDR1 is SGHAT, CDR2 FQNNGV. Profiling relied on immunoSEQ multiplex PCR, and the TCRdb table lists in-frame clones only, not all of them. The sample consists of under 400,000 clones, 88% of them appearing once. This entry comes from a study of blood T cell repertoires in COVID-19. Adults between about 18 and 89 years of age took part from 24 US areas. The sequence came from a woman aged 25 to 45 who had been exposed to COVID-19. The chain is built from TRBV11-2 and TRBJ2-7; 8 nucleotides line up with TRBD1. The specimen sequenced was PBMCs or T cells enriched from blood (not recorded which). Here the CDR3 reads CASSSAGQDYEQYF. DNA of the CDR3: TGTGCCAGCAGCTCCGCGGGACAGGACTACGAGCAGTACTTC.